This TCR beta chain was sequenced during a study of blood T cell repertoires in COVID-19. Produced via immunoSEQ multiplex PCR; TCRdb's table is partial and in-frame only. The sample includes 240,000 or so clones, roughly 80% of them seen just once. The CDR3 sequence is 17 residues long. Germline CDR1 and CDR2: MDHEN and SYDVKM. Germline trimming cut 6 bases from V and 3 bases from J; bases unmatched to any gene: 17. The TCR comes from a woman under 30 with acute or convalescent COVID-19. The sequencing input was peripheral blood. This rearrangement joins TRBV28 to TRBJ2-7, with TRBD2 identical over 7 bases. CDR3 region: CASRHQRLAQPNYEQYF. The DNA for the CDR3 is TGTGCCAGCAGGCATCAACGACTAGCCCAACCGAACTACGAGCAGTACTTC.